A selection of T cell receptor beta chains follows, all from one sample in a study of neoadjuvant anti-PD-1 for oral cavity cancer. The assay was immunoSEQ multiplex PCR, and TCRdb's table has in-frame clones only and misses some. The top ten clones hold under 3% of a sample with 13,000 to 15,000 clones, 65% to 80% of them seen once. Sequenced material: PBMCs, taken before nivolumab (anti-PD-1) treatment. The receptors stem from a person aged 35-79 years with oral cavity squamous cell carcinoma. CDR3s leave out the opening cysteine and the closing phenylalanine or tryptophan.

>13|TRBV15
ATSRDPSTGEKLF
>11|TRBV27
ASSQFASYGYT
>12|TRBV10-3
AISEGRFTGELF
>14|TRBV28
ASSPSWPGLNYEQY
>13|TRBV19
ASSSRLGQGETQY
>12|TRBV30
AWSRRSGGQPQH
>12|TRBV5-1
ASSLILRGTEAF
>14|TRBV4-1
ASSQEDTSSGNTIY
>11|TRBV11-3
ASSPSRGNEQF
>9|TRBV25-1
ASTSVYEQY
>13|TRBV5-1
ASSLAGPNNSPLH
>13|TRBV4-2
ASSQDLGGADTQY
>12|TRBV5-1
ASSLGTGNPPLH
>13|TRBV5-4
ASRIPAQANYGYT
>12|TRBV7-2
ASSKAGAFYEQY
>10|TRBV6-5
ATQRGRGEQY
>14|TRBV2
ASMGERVATNEKLF
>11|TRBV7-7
ASSYATNEKLF
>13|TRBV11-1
ASSSEPGQGREQY
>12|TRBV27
ASSLRRGPTEAF
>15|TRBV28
ASSSTKDRLGDTEAF
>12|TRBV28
ASSGGTSNTEAF
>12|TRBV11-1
ASSQLQGGAEAF
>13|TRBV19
ASSIGHSGSYEQY